The clone carrying this T cell receptor beta chain was seen more than once but under ten times. Its antigen is undetermined. These data originate in a study of early T cells in non-severe SARS-CoV-2 infection. Findings and caveats of the study: The matching step, a VDJdb search, favored anti-spike CD8 responses and missed private and CD4 specificities.

TCRdb redid the calling of the 5' RACE reads with MiXCR, one entry per CDR3 protein. In the table there are 80,000 to 100,000 distinct CDR3 sequences, about 15% of which are singletons. The CDR3 loop spans 15 amino acids. Germline-derived CDR1 and CDR2 are SGHTA and FQGNSA. V dropped 1 base and J dropped 10; count of bases not matched to a gene: 9. Sample: whole blood. The V gene is TRBV7-2, the J gene TRBJ2-3; 9 bases are shared with TRBD2. This TCR came from an adult who was a healthcare worker with PCR-confirmed SARS-CoV-2 infection or an uninfected control (not recorded which). The CDR3 bases are TGTGCCAGCAGCTTAGGTCTAGCGGGATCCAACGCGCAGTATTTT. It is translated as CASSLGLAGSNAQYF.